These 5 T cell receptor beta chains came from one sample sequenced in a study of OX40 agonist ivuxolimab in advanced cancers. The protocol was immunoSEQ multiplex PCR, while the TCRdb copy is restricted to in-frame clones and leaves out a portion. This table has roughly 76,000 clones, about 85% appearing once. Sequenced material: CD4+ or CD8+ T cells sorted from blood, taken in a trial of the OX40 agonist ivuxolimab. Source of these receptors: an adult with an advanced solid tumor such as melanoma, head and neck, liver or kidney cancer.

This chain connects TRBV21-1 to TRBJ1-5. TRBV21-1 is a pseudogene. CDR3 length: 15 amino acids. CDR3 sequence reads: CASSTGLLCNQPQHF. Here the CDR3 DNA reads TGTGCCAGCAGCACGGGACTTCTCTGCAATCAGCCCCAGCATTTT.

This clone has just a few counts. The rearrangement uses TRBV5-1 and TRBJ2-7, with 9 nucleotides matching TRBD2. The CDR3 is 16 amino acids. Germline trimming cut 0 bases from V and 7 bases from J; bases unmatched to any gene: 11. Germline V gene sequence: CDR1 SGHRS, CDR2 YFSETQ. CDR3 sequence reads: CASSLAGVAGAGEQYF. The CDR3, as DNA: TGCGCCAGCAGCTTGGCCGGGGTAGCGGGGGCAGGTGAGCAGTACTTC.

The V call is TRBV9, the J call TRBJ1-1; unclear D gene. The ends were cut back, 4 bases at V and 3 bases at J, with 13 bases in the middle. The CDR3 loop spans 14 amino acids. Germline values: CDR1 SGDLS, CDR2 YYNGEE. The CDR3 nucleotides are TGTGCCAGCAGCTTTCAGGAGGGTCACACTGAAGCTTTCTTT. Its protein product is CASSFQEGHTEAFF. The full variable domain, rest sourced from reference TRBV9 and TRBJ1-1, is DSGVTQTPKHLITATGQRVTLRCSPRSGDLSVYWYQQSLDQGLQFLIQYYNGEERAKGNILERFSAQQFPDLHSELNLSSLELGDSALYFCASSFQEGHTEAFFGQGTRLTVV.

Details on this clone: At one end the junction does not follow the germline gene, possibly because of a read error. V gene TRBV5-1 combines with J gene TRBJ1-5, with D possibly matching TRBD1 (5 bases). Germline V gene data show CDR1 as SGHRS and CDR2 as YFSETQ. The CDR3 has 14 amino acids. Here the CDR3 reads CASSLRGSDQPQHF. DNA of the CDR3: TGCGCCAGCAGCTTGAGGGGTAGCGATCAGCCCCAGCATTTT.

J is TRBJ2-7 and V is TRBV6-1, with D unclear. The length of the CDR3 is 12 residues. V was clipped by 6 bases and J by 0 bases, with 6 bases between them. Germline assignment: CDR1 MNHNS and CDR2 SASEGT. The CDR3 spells CASRTGSYEQYF. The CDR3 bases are TGTGCCAGCAGGACTGGCTCCTACGAGCAGTACTTC.